The 16 T cell receptor beta chains reported below all come from one sample, sequenced in a study of shared clonotypes between healthy human individuals. The table came from immunoSEQ multiplex PCR; TCRdb's copy has only in-frame clones and leaves some out. The sample contains 950,000 to 1,300,000 clones, about 75% of which appear only once. The sequencing input was memory CD4+ T cells sorted from blood. The subset: CD45RA-negative fraction. The receptors derive from a man aged 18 to 29 in good health.

V is TRBV5-1 and J is TRBJ2-7; D remains ambiguous. Looked up from germline, CDR1 is SGHRS and CDR2 is YFSETQ. This CDR3 is built from 14 residues. Trimming pared 0 bases from V and 2 bases from J, leaving 9 bases between. The CDR3 DNA sequence: TGCGCCAGCAGCTTGGCGACGGGTACCTACGAGCAGTACTTC. This sequence encodes CASSLATGTYEQYF.

The chain couples TRBV6-1 to TRBJ1-3; no clear D. V gave up 8 bases and J gave up 7 bases, with 15 bases separating them. The CDR3 contains 13 residues. Germline loops: CDR1 MNHNS, CDR2 SASEGT. CDR3 nucleotides: TGTGCCAGCCTCGATAGGCGTCGGAACACCATATATTTT. The encoded protein is CASLDRRRNTIYF.

The J gene is TRBJ2-1, the V gene TRBV30; 7 bases fit TRBD2. There are 15 residues in the CDR3. After removal of 0 bases from V and 8 bases from J, the junction contained 10 bases not matched to a gene. The V gene's germline CDR1 is GTSNPN and CDR2 SVGIG (reference sequence). For the CDR3, the DNA is TGTGCCTGGAGTGTAGATGGCGGGAGTACATATGAGCAGTTCTTC. Residues: CAWSVDGGSTYEQFF.

This clone was observed a handful of times. The chain combines TRBV18 with TRBJ2-2; 7 nucleotides match TRBD2. The ends lost 2 bases at V and 2 bases at J; junction bases unmatched: 2. This CDR3 comprises 15 residues. From germline, CDR1 is KGHSH and CDR2 LQKENI. CDR3 sequence (DNA): TGTGCCAGCTCACCAACTAGCGTTAACACCGGGGAGCTGTTTTTT. Protein sequence: CASSPTSVNTGELFF.

This clone occurred once. This rearrangement joins TRBV11-3 to TRBJ2-5; no clear D. Trimming took 2 bases from V and 4 from J, leaving 11 bases between them. The germline CDR1 and CDR2 sequences are SGHNT and YENEEA. There are 14 residues in the CDR3. Here the CDR3 reads CASSLIGPGETQYF. Written as DNA, the CDR3 is TGTGCCAGCAGCTTAATTGGCCCCGGAGAGACCCAGTACTTC. The variable domain in full, with the rest retrieved from reference TRBV11-3 and TRBJ2-5, is EAGVVQSPRYKIIEKKQPVAFWCNPISGHNTLYWYLQNLGQGPELLIRYENEEAVDDSQLPKDRFSAERLKGVDSTLKIQPAELGDSAVYLCASSLIGPGETQYFGPGTRLLVL.

This chain uses TRBV6-5 with TRBJ2-7, with TRBD2 matching 8 bases. V was clipped by 6 bases and J by 6 bases; unmatched bases: 13. Germline V CDR1 and CDR2: MNHEY, SVGAGI. This CDR3 has 15 residues. CDR3 in amino acids: CASSRAGTGGGEQYF. The CDR3 DNA follows: TGTGCCAGCAGCCGCGCCGGGACGGGAGGGGGCGAGCAGTACTTC.

The chain couples TRBV6-5 to TRBJ2-3, with TRBD2 as a possible D gene (6 bases). This CDR3 has 15 amino acids. Germline-derived CDR1 and CDR2 are MNHEY and SVGAGI. V lost 2 bases, J lost 3 bases, and 12 bases lay in between. The CDR3 nucleotides read TGTGCCAGCAGTTACATCCGGGGGAGAACAGATACGCAGTATTTT. Translation: CASSYIRGRTDTQYF.

This clone was detected a few times. This rearrangement joins TRBV5-5 to TRBJ2-5; D perhaps matches TRBD1 (7 bases). The V gene's germline CDR1 is SGHKS and CDR2 YYEKEE (reference sequence). The ends were cut back, 0 bases at V and 4 bases at J, with 13 bases in the middle. The CDR3 totals 15 residues. CDR3 nucleotides: TGTGCCAGCAGCTTGGCGGCAGGGGGGTCAGAGACCCAGTACTTC. This gives the protein CASSLAAGGSETQYF. The full variable domain, completed using reference TRBV5-5 and TRBJ2-5, is DAGVTQSPTHLIKTRGQQVTLRCSPISGHKSVSWYQQVLGQGPQFIFQYYEKEERGRGNFPDRFSARQFPNYSSELNVNALLLGDSALYLCASSLAAGGSETQYFGPGTRLLVL.

This clone appeared a few times. The rearrangement uses TRBV18 and TRBJ1-1; D gene ambiguous. CDR1 and CDR2 from the germline V gene are KGHSH and LQKENI. Trimming took 4 bases from V and 8 from J, leaving 11 bases between them. The CDR3 contains 12 residues. The CDR3 here is CASSLIGVEAFF. CDR3 nucleotide sequence: TGTGCCAGCTCACTTATCGGGGTCGAAGCTTTCTTT.

The chain combines TRBV11-3 with TRBJ2-1, with 11 bases matching TRBD1. The V gene end was trimmed by 3 bases and the J gene end by 7 bases; junction bases not matched to a gene: 2. Germline lookup yields CDR1 SGHNT and CDR2 YENEEA. This CDR3 comprises 14 residues. Written as DNA, the CDR3 is TGTGCCAGCAGCTTCGGGACAGGGGGAAATGAGCAGTTCTTC. Amino acids: CASSFGTGGNEQFF.

The genes are TRBV11-2 and TRBJ2-2, with D perhaps assigned TRBD1 or TRBD2 (5 bases each). The CDR3 contains 15 residues. Trimming cost V 7 bases and J 7 bases, with 19 bases left between them. Germline-derived CDR1 and CDR2 are SGHAT and FQNNGV. CDR3 amino acids: CASTYGAGLGGELFF. In DNA, the CDR3 is TGTGCCAGCACCTACGGGGCGGGTTTGGGCGGGGAGCTGTTTTTT. The full variable domain, with the rest looked up from reference TRBV11-2 and TRBJ2-2, is EAGVAQSPRYKIIEKRQSVAFWCNPISGHATLYWYQQILGQGPKLLIQFQNNGVVDDSQLPKDRFSAERLKGVDSTLKIQPAKLEDSAVYLCASTYGAGLGGELFFGEGSRLTVL.

The chain is built from TRBV6-1 and TRBJ1-1; no clear D gene. Per germline, CDR1 MNHNS and CDR2 SASEGT. Trimming removed 7 bases at V and 0 bases at J, with 6 bases between. CDR3 length: 12 amino acids. The CDR3 loop is CASNLVNTEAFF. The CDR3 DNA is TGTGCCAGCAATTTAGTGAACACTGAAGCTTTCTTT.

The chain uses TRBV7-9 and TRBJ2-7; TRBD2 aligns across 10 bases. The V gene end was trimmed by 2 bases and the J gene end by 3 bases; junction bases not matched to a gene: 1. This CDR3 contains 14 residues. The germline V gene encodes CDR1 SEHNR and CDR2 FQNEAQ (reference sequence). The CDR3 loop is CASSLSSGGYEQYF. The CDR3 region has the DNA TGTGCCAGCAGCTTATCTAGCGGGGGCTACGAGCAGTACTTC.

About this clone: Other DNA sequences in the same sample also yield this CDR3. The V call is TRBV6-5, the J call TRBJ1-1; D call uncertain. The V gene lost 2 bases and the J gene lost 1 base, with 5 bases spanning the gap. The germline V gene encodes CDR1 MNHEY and CDR2 SVGAGI. This CDR3 comprises 13 residues. The CDR3 region has the DNA TGTGCCAGCAGTTACGGAGGGAACACTGAAGCTTTCTTT. Its protein is CASSYGGNTEAFF.

This clone has more than one count but fewer than ten. The V gene is TRBV11-3, the J gene TRBJ2-2, with unresolved D. Germline loops: CDR1 SGHNT, CDR2 YENEEA. This CDR3 comprises 11 residues. The ends were cut back, 5 bases at V and 8 bases at J, with 6 bases in the middle. The CDR3 sequence is CASSREGELFF. The DNA of the CDR3 is TGTGCCAGCAGCCGCGAGGGGGAGCTGTTTTTT.

A note on this clone: Other DNA sequences in the sample encode the same CDR3. This chain joins TRBV6-1 and TRBJ1-2; D is unclear. V lost 3 bases to trimming and J lost 0 bases, with 2 bases between them. CDR1 MNHNS and CDR2 SASEGT come from the germline V gene. The CDR3 is made up of 12 amino acids. CDR3 DNA sequence: TGTGCCAGCAGTGAGCCTAACTATGGCTACACCTTC. It codes for CASSEPNYGYTF.